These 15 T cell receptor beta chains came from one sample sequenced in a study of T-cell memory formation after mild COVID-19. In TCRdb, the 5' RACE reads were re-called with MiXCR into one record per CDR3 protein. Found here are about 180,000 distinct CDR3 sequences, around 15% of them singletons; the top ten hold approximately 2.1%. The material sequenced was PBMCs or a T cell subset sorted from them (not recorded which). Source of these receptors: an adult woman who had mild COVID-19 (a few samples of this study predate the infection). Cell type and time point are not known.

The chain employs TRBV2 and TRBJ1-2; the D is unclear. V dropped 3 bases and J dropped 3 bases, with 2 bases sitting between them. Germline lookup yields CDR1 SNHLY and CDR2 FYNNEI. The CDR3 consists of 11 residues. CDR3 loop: CASSDDYGYTF. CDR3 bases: TGTGCCAGCAGTGACGACTATGGCTACACCTTC.

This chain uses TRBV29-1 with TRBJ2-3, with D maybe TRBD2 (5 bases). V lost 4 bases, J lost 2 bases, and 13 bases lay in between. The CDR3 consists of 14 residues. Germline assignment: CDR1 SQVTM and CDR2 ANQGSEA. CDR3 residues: CSVVDLRVTDTQYF. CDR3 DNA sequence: TGCAGCGTTGTGGACTTGCGAGTCACAGATACGCAGTATTTT.

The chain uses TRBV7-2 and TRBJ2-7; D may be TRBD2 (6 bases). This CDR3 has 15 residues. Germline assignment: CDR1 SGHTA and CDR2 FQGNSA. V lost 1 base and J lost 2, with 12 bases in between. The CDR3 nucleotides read TGTGCCAGCAGCTTAGTAGGGACTGACACCTACGAGCAGTACTTC. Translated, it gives CASSLVGTDTYEQYF. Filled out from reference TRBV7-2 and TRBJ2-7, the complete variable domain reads GAGVSQSPSNKVTEKGKDVELRCDPISGHTALYWYRQSLGQGLEFLIYFQGNSAPDKSGLPSDRFSAERTGGSVSTLTIQRTQQEDSAVYLCASSLVGTDTYEQYFGPGTRLTVT.

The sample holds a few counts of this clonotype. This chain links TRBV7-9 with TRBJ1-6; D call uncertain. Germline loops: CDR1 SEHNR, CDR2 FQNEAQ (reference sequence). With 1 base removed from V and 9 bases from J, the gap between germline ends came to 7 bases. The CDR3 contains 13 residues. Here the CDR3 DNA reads TGTGCCAGCAGCTTAGGGTCCGGTTCACCCCTCCACTTT. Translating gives CASSLGSGSPLHF.

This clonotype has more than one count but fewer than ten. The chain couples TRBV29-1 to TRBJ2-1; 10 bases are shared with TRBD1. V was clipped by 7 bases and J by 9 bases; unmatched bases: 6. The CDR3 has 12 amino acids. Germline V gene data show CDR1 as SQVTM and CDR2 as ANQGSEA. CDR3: CSAGTGAGEQFF. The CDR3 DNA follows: TGCAGCGCTGGGACAGGGGCCGGTGAGCAGTTCTTC.

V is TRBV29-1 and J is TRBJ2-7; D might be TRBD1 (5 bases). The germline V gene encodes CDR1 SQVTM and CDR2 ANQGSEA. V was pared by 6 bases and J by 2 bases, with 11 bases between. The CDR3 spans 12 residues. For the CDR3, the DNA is TGCAGCGTCAACACAGGAACCTACGAGCAGTACTTC. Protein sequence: CSVNTGTYEQYF.

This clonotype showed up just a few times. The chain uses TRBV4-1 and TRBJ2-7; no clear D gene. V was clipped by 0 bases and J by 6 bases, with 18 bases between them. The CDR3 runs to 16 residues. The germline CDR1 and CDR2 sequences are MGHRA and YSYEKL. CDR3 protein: CASSQDPTAARVEQYF. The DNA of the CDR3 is TGCGCCAGCAGCCAAGACCCCACAGCCGCCCGGGTCGAGCAGTACTTC.

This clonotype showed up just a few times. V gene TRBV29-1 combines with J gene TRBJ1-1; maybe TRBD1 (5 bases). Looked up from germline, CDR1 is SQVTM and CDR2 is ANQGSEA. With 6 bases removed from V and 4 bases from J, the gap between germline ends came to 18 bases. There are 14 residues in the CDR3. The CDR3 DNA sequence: TGCAGCGTCGCCCTCCTTCAGGGTGGCACTGAAGCTTTCTTT. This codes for CSVALLQGGTEAFF.

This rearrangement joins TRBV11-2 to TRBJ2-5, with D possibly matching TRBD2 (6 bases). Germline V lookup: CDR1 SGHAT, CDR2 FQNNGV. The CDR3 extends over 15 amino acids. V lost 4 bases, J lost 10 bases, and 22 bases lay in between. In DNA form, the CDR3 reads TGTGCCAGCAGCTCGGGGGTCAGCGGCCCAAGGAGCCAGTACTTC. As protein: CASSSGVSGPRSQYF.

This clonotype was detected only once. The DNA of the CDR3 is TGTGCCAGCCGCGTTAGGGCGAGCACCGGGGAGCTGTTTTTT. Protein sequence: CASRVRASTGELFF. The J gene is TRBJ2-2, the V gene TRBV12-3 or TRBV12-4; D is unresolved. This CDR3 has 14 amino acids. V lost 8 bases, J lost 4 bases, and 14 bases lay in between.

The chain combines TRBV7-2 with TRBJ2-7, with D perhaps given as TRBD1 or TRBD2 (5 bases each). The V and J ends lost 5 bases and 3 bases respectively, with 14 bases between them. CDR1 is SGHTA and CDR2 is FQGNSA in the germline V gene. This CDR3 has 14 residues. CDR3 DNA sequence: TGTGCCAGCAGCGTTTCCGGGGCCAACTACGAGCAGTACTTC. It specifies CASSVSGANYEQYF.

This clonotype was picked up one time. DNA for the CDR3: TGCAGTGCTCCCCGGGGGGGGGCTAATTCACCCCTCCACTTT. This codes for CSAPRGGANSPLHF. This chain links TRBV20-1 with TRBJ1-6; TRBD1 might be the D (6 bases). Germline CDR1 is DFQATT and CDR2 is SNEGSKA (reference sequence). The CDR3 spans 14 residues. The V end was cut by 5 bases, the J end by 6 bases, with 14 bases between.

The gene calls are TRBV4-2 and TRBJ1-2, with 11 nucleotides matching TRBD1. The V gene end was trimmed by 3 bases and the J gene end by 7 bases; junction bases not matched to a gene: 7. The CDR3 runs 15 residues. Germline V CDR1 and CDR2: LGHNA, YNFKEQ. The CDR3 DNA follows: TGTGCCAGCAGCCAGGGGACAGGGGGGGTCTCTGGCTACACCTTC. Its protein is CASSQGTGGVSGYTF.

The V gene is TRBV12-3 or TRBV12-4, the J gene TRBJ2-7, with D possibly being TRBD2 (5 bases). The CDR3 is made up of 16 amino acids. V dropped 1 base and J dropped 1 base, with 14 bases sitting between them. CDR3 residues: CASSLGTGRLSYEQYF. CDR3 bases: TGTGCCAGCAGTTTAGGGACGGGAAGGCTATCCTACGAGCAGTACTTC.

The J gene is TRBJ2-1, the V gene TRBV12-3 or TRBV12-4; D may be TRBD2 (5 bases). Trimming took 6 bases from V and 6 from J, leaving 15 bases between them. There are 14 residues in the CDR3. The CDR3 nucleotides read TGTGCCAGCAGCTTTCCCGAGGACTTCAATGAGCAGTTCTTC. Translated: CASSFPEDFNEQFF.